This TCR beta chain was captured in a study of T cell responses to AZD1222 COVID-19 vaccine. Across the whole study: Analyses pooled second doses at about 4 or about 12 weeks.

Repertoires were generated with immunoSEQ multiplex PCR, while TCRdb's copy carries only in-frame clones and drops some. Of roughly 150,000 clones in the sample, just under 95% are singletons; the top ten hold over 1.3%. Overall study findings and caveats: Unmutated variant regions reportedly attract nearly half of all spike-specific TCRs. Most donors were white British, females outnumbered males, and clonal diversity was possibly underestimated.

From germline, CDR1 is MNHEY and CDR2 SVGAGI. The CDR3 loop spans 14 amino acids. V was clipped by 7 bases and J by 6 bases; unmatched bases: 9. Comment on this clone: Antigen: not known.

The source of this sequence is an adult in good health. Sequencing was performed on peripheral blood, taken on day 0 of AZD1222 vaccination. V usage is TRBV6-5 and J usage is TRBJ2-4; TRBD1 aligns across 7 bases. The CDR3: CASKRAGGRNIQYF. DNA for the CDR3: TGTGCCAGCAAAAGGGCAGGGGGTAGAAACATTCAGTACTTC.